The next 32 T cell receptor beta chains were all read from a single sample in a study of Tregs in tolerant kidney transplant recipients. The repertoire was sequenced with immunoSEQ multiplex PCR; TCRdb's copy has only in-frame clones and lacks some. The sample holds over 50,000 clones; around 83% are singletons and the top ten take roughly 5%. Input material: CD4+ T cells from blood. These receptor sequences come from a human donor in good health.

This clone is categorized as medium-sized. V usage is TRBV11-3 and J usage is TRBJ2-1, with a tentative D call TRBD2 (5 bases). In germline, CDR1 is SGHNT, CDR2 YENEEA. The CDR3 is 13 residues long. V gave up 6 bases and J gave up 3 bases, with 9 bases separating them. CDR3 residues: CASSRGFYNEQFF. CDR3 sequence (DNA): TGTGCCAGCAGTAGAGGGTTCTACAATGAGCAGTTCTTC.

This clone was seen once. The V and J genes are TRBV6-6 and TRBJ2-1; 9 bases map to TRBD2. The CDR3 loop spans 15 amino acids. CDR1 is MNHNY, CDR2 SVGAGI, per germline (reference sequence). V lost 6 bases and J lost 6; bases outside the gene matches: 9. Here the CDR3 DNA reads TGTGCCAGCAGACCTTTAGCGGGGGTATCCAATGAGCAGTTCTTC. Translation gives CASRPLAGVSNEQFF.

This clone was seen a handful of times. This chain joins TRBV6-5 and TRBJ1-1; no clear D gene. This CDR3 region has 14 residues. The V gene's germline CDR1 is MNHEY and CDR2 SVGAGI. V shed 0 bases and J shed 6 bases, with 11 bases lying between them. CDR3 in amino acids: CASSYSRVPSEAFF. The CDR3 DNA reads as TGTGCCAGCAGTTACTCGAGAGTCCCCTCTGAAGCTTTCTTT.

CDR3 sequence (DNA): TGTGCCAGCATTCCGGACAGGGGGCACGGCTACACCTTC. As protein: CASIPDRGHGYTF. This chain uses TRBV6-6 with TRBJ1-2; 11 nucleotides agree with TRBD1. CDR3 length: 13 amino acids. CDR1 and CDR2 from the germline V gene are MNHNY and SVGAGI (reference sequence). After removal of 7 bases from V and 8 bases from J, the junction contained 6 bases not matched to a gene.

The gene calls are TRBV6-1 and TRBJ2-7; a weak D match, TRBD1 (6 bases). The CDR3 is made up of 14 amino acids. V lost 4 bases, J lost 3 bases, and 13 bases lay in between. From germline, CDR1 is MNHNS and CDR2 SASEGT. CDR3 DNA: TGTGCCAGCAGTGTTGTAGGACAGAACTACGAGCAGTACTTC. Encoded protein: CASSVVGQNYEQYF.

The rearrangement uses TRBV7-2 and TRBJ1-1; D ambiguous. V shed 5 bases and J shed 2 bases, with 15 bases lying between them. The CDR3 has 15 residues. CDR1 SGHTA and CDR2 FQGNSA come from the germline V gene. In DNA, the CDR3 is TGTGCCAGCAGCGATCAGTCGGGAAGAAACACTGAAGCTTTCTTT. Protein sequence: CASSDQSGRNTEAFF.

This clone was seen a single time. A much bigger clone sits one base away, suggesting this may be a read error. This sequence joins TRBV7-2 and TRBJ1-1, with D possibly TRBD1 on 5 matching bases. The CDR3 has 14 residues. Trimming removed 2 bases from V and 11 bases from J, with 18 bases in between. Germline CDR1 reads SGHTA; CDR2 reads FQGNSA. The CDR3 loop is CASSLTIGAGVAFF. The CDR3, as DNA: TGTGCCAGCAGCTTAACAATCGGGGCGGGAGTTGCTTTCTTT.

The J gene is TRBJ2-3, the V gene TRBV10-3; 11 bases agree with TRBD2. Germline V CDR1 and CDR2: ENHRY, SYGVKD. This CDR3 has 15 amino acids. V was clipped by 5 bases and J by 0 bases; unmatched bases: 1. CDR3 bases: TGTGCCATCAGTCTAGCGGGGGGCAGCACAGATACGCAGTATTTT. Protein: CAISLAGGSTDTQYF.

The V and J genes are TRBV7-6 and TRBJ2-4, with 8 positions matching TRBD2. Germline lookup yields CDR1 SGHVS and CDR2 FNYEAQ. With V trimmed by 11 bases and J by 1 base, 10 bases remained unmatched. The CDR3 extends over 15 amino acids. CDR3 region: CALGREGFAKNIQYF. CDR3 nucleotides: TGTGCCCTAGGTCGGGAGGGTTTTGCCAAAAACATTCAGTACTTC.

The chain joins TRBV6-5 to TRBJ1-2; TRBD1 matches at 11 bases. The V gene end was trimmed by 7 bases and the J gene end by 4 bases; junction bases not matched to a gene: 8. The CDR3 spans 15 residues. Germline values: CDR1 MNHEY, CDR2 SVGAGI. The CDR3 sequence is CASTRTGGAFYGYTF. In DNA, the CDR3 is TGTGCCAGCACTCGGACAGGGGGCGCTTTCTATGGCTACACCTTC.

The DNA of the CDR3 is TGTGCCTGGAGTAGCGGGGTGAAAAACATTCAGTACTTC. Translating it yields CAWSSGVKNIQYF. The chain couples TRBV30 to TRBJ2-4; TRBD2 matches 7 bases. The junction had 2 bases not matched to a gene; V was cut back by 2 bases and J by 4 bases. The CDR3 is 13 residues long. CDR1 and CDR2 (germline): GTSNPN, SVGIG (reference sequence).

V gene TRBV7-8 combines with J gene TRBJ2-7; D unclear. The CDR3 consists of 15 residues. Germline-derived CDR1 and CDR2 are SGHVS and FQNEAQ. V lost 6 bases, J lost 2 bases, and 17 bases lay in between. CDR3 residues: CASRLDRQNPYEQYF. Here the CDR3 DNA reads TGTGCCAGCAGGTTGGACCGCCAGAACCCCTACGAGCAGTACTTC.

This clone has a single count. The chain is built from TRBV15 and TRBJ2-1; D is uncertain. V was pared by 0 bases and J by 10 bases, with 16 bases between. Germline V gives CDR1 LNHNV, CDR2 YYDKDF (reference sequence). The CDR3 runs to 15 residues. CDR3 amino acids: CATSRELGSLGEQFF. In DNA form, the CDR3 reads TGTGCCACCAGCAGAGAATTGGGCTCCCTGGGAGAGCAGTTCTTC.

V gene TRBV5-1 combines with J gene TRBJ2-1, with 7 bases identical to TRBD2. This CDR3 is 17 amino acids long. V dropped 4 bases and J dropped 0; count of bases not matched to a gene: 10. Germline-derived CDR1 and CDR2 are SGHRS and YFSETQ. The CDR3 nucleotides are TGCGCCAGCAGCACACGACTAGCTCAAAGCTCCTACAATGAGCAGTTCTTC. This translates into CASSTRLAQSSYNEQFF.

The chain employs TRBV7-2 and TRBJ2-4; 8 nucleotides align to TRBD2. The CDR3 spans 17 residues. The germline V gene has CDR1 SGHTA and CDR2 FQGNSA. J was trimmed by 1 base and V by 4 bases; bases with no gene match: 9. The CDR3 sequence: CASSSPGGARAKNIQYF. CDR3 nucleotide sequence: TGTGCCAGCAGCTCCCCCGGGGGGGCTAGGGCCAAAAACATTCAGTACTTC. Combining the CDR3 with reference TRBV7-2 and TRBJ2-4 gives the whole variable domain GAGVSQSPSNKVTEKGKDVELRCDPISGHTALYWYRQSLGQGLEFLIYFQGNSAPDKSGLPSDRFSAERTGGSVSTLTIQRTQQEDSAVYLCASSSPGGARAKNIQYFGAGTRLSVL.

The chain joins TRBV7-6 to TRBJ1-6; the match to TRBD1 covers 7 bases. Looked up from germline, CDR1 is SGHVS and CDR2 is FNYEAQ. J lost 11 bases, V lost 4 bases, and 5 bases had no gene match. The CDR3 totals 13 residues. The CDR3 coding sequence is TGTGCCAGCAGCTCGGGACAGTGGGCACCCCTCCACTTT. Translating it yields CASSSGQWAPLHF.

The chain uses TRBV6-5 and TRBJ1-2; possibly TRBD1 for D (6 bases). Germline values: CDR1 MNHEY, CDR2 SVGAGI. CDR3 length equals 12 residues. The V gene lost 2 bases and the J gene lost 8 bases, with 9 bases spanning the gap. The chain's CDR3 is CASSYQGRGYTF. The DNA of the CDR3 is TGTGCCAGCAGTTACCAGGGGAGGGGCTACACCTTC.

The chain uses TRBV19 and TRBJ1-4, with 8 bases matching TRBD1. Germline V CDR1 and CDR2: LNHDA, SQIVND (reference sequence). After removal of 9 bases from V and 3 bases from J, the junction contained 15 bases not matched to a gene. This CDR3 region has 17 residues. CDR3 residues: CASLARGRFLPNEKLFF. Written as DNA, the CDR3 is TGTGCCAGCCTCGCCAGGGGGCGCTTCCTTCCTAATGAAAAACTGTTTTTT.

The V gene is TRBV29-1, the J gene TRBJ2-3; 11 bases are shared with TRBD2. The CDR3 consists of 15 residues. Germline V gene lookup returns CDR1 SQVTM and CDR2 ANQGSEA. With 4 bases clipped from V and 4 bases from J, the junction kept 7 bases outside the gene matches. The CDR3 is CSVGVAGGYADTQYF. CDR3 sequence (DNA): TGCAGCGTTGGGGTAGCGGGAGGGTACGCAGATACGCAGTATTTT.

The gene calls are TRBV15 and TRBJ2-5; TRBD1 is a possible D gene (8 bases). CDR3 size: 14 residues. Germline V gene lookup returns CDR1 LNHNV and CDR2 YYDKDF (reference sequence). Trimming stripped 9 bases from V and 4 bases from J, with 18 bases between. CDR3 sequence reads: CATSHRGGGETQYF. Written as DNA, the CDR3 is TGTGCCACGAGTCACAGGGGGGGCGGAGAGACCCAGTACTTC.

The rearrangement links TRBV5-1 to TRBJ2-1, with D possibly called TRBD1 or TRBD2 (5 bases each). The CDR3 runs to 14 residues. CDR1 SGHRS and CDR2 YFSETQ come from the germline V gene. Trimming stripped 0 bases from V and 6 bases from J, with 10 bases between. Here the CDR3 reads CASSLAPGLNEQFF. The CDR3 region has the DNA TGCGCCAGCAGCTTGGCCCCGGGGCTCAATGAGCAGTTCTTC.

The CDR3 coding sequence is TGTGCCAGCAGCGCCGACACCAACTATGGCTACACCTTC. This gives the protein CASSADTNYGYTF. V usage is TRBV11-2 and J usage is TRBJ1-2; no definite D call. V shed 5 bases and J shed 2 bases, with 9 bases lying between them. The CDR3 is 13 amino acids. In germline, CDR1 is SGHAT, CDR2 FQNNGV.

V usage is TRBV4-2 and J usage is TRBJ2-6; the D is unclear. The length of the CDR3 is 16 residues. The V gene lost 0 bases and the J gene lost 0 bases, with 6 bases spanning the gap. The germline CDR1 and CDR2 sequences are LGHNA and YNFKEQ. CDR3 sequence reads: CASSQDESSGANVLTF. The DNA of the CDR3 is TGTGCCAGCAGCCAAGATGAAAGCTCTGGGGCCAACGTCCTGACTTTC.

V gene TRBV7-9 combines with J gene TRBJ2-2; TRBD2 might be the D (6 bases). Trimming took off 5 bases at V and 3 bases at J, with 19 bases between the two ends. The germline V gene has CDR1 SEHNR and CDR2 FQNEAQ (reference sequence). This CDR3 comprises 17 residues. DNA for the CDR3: TGTGCCAGCAGCGTCTCACGGGGCGGGGTCGACACCGGGGAGCTGTTTTTT. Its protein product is CASSVSRGGVDTGELFF.

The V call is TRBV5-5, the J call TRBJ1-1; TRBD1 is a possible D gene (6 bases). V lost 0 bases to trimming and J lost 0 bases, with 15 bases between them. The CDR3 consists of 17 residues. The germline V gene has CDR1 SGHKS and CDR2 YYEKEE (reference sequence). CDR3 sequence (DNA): TGTGCCAGCAGCTTGGGGGCAGGGGACTTGCTGAACACTGAAGCTTTCTTT. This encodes CASSLGAGDLLNTEAFF.

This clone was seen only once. The CDR3: CAWRTGRNYGYTF. The CDR3 bases are TGTGCCTGGAGGACAGGCCGAAACTATGGCTACACCTTC. The chain combines TRBV30 with TRBJ1-2; tentatively, D is TRBD1 (6 bases). The CDR3 has 13 residues. Germline CDR1 reads GTSNPN; CDR2 reads SVGIG (reference sequence). V was shortened by 3 bases and J by 2 bases, with 10 bases between the two germline ends.

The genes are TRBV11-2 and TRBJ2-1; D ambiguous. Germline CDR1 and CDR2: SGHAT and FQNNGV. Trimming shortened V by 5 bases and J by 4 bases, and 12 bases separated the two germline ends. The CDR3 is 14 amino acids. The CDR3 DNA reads TGTGCCAGCAGCCGCCCTATTAGGTACAATGAGCAGTTCTTC. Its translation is CASSRPIRYNEQFF.

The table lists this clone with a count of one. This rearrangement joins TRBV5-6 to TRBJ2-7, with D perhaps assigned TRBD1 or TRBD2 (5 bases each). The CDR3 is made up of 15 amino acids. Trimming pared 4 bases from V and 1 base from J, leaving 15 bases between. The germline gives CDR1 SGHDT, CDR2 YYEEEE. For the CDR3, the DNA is TGTGCCAGCAGCGCGACCGGGACGATGTCCTACGAGCAGTACTTC. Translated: CASSATGTMSYEQYF.

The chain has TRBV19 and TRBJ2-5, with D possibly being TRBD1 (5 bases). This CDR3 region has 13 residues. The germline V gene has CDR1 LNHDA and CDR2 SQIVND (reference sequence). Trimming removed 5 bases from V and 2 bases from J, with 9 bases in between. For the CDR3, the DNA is TGTGCCAGTAGTCGACAGATACAAGAGACCCAGTACTTC. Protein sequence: CASSRQIQETQYF.

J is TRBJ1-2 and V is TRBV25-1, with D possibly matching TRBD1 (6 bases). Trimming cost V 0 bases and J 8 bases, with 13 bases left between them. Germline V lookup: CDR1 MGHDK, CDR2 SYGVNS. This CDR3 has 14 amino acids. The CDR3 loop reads CASSEYGGLAGYTF. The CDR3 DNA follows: TGTGCCAGCAGTGAATATGGGGGCCTCGCGGGCTACACCTTC.

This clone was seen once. CDR3 nucleotides: TGTGCCAGTAGTCCTCTAGCGGGAGGTTACTACAATGAGCAGTTCTTC. This sequence encodes CASSPLAGGYYNEQFF. The rearrangement uses TRBV19 and TRBJ2-1; 11 nucleotides align to TRBD2. CDR1 LNHDA and CDR2 SQIVND come from the germline V gene (reference sequence). Trimming took 5 bases from V and 3 from J; bases not matched to a gene: 6. This CDR3 spans 16 amino acids.

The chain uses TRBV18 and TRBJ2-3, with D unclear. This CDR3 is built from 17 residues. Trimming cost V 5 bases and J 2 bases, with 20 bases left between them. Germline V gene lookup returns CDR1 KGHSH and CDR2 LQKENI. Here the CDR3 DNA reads TGTGCCAGCTCAACAATTTTTGGTCGGACCTTCACAGATACGCAGTATTTT. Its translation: CASSTIFGRTFTDTQYF.